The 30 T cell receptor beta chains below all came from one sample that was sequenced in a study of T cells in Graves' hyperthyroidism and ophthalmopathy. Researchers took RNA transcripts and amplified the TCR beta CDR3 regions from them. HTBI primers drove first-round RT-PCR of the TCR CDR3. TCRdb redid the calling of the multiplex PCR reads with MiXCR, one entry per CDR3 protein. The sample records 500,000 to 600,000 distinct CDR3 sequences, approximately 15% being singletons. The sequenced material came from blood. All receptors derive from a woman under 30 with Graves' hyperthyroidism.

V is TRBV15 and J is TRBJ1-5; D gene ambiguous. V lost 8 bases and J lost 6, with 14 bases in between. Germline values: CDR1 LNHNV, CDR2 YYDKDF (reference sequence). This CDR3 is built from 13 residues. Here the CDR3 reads CATGGLEGQPQHF. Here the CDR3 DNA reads TGTGCCACCGGCGGACTGGAGGGTCAGCCCCAGCATTTT.

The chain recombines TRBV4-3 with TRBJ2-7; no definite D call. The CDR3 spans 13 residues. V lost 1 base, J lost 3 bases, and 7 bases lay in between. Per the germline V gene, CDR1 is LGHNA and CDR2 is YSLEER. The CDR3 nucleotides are TGCGCCAGCAGCCAAGGAGGAGACTACGAGCAGTACTTC. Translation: CASSQGGDYEQYF.

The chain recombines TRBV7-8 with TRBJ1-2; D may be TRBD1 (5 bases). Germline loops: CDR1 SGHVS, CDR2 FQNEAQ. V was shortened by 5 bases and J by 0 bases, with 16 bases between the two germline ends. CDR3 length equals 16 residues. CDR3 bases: TGTGCCAGCAGCCTGATGTACGGGGGAGCTAACTATGGCTACACCTTC. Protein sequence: CASSLMYGGANYGYTF.

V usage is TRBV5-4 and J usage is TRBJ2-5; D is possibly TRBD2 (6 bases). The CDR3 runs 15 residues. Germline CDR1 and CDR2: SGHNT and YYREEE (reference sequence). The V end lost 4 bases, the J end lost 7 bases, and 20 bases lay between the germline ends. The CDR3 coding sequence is TGTGCCAGCAGCACCGGGACTCCTGGTTCACGGACCCAGTACTTC. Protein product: CASSTGTPGSRTQYF.

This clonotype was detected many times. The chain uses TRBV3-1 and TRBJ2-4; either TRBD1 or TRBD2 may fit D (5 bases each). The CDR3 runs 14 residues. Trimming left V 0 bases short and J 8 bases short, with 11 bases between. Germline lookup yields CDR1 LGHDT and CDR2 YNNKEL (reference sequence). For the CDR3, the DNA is TGTGCCAGCAGCCAAGAAGAGGGGACGCACATTCAGTACTTC. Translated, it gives CASSQEEGTHIQYF. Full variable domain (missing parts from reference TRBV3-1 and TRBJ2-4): DTAVSQTPKYLVTQMGNDKSIKCEQNLGHDTMYWYKQDSKKFLKIMFSYNNKELIINETVPNRFSPKSPDKAHLNLHINSLELGDSAVYFCASSQEEGTHIQYFGAGTRLSVL.

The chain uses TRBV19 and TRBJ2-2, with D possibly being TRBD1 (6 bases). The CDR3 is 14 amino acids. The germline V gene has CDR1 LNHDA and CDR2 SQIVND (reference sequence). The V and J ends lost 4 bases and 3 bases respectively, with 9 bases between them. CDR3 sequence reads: CASSKRQDTGELFF. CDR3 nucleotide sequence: TGTGCCAGTAGTAAAAGACAGGACACCGGGGAGCTGTTTTTT.

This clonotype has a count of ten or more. The CDR3 DNA sequence: TGTGCCAGCAGCCCGACGGGGGGACGGCAAGAGACCCAGTACTTC. It encodes CASSPTGGRQETQYF. V is TRBV12-3 or TRBV12-4 and J is TRBJ2-5, with 7 bases fitting TRBD2. The CDR3 runs 15 residues. Trimming took 6 bases from V and 2 from J; bases not matched to a gene: 9.

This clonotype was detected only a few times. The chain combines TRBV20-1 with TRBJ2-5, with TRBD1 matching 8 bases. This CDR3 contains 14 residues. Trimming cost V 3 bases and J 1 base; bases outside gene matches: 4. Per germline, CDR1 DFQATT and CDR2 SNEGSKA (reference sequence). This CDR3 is CSASSDRGQETQYF. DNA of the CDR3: TGCAGTGCTAGTTCCGACAGGGGCCAAGAGACCCAGTACTTC.

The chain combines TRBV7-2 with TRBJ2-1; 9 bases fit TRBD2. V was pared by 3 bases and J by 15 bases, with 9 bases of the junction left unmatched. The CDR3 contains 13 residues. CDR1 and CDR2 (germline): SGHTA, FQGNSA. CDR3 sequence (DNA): TGTGCCAGCAGCTTGACTAGCGGAGGGGCGTTGTTCTTC. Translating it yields CASSLTSGGALFF.

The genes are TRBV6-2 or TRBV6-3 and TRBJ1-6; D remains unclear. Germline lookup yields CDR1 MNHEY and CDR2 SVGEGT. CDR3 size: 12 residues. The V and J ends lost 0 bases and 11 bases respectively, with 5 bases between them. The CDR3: CASSYSAPPLHF. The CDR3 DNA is TGTGCCAGCAGTTACTCGGCTCCACCCCTCCACTTT.

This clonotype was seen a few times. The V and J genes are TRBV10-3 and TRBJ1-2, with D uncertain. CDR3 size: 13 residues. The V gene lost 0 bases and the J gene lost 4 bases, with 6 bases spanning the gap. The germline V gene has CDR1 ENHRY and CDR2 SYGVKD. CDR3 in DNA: TGTGCCATCAGTGAGTCGACGGTCTATGGCTACACCTTC. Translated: CAISESTVYGYTF.

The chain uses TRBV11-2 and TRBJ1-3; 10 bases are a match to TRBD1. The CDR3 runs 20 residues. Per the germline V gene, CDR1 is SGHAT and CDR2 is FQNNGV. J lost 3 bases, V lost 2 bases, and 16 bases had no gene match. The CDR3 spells CASSLSYSGDRGLGGNTIYF. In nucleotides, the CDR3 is TGTGCCAGCAGCTTATCGTACTCGGGGGACAGGGGATTAGGTGGAAACACCATATATTTT.

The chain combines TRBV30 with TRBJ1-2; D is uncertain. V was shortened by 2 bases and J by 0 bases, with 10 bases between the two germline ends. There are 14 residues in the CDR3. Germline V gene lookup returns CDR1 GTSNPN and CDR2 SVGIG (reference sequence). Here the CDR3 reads CAWSRTQTNYGYTF. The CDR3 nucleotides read TGTGCCTGGAGTCGCACACAAACTAACTATGGCTACACCTTC.

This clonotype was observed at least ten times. Here the CDR3 DNA reads TGTGCCAGCAGCACAGAGGAGGACTCCTACAATGAGCAGTTCTTC. Translated: CASSTEEDSYNEQFF. The chain couples TRBV11-2 to TRBJ2-1, with D perhaps TRBD2 (5 bases). The CDR3 spans 15 residues. With 5 bases removed from V and 0 bases from J, the gap between germline ends came to 11 bases. Germline assignment: CDR1 SGHAT and CDR2 FQNNGV.

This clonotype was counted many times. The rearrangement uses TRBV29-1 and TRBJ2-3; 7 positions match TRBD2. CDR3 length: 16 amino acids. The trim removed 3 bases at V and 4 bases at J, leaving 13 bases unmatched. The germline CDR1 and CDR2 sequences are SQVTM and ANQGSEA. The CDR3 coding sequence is TGCAGCGTTGAGGGGGGGTGGCGGGACTCCTCAGATACGCAGTATTTT. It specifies CSVEGGWRDSSDTQYF.

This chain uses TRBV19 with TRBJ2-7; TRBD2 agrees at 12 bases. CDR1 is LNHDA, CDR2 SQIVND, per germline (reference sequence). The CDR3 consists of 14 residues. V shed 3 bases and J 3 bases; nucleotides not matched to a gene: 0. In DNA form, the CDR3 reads TGTGCCAGTAGTATGGGACTAGCGGGCTACGAGCAGTACTTC. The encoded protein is CASSMGLAGYEQYF. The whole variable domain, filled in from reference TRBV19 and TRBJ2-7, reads DGGITQSPKYLFRKEGQNVTLSCEQNLNHDAMYWYRQDPGQGLRLIYYSQIVNDFQKGDIAEGYSVSREKKESFPLTVTSAQKNPTAFYLCASSMGLAGYEQYFGPGTRLTVT.

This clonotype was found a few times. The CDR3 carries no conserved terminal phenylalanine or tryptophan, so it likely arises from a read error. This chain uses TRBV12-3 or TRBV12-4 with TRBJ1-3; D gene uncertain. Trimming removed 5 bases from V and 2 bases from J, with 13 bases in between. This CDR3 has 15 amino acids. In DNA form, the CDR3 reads TGTGCCAGCAGTGTCCTGGCGGGGACTGGAAACACCATATATCTT. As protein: CASSVLAGTGNTIYL.

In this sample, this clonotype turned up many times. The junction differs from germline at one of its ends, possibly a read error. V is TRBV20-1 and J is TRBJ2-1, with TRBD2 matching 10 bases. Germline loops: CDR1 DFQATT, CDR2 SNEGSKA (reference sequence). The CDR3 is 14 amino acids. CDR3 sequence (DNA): TGCAGTGCAAGAGGACTAGCGGTGAACAATGAGCAGTTCTTC. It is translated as CSARGLAVNNEQFF.

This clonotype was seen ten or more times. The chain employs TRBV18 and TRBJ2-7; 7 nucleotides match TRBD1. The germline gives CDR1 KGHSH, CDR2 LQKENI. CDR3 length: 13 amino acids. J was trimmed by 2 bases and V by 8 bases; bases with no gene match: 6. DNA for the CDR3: TGTGCCAGCAGCCCGGGACAGACCTACGAGCAGTACTTC. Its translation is CASSPGQTYEQYF. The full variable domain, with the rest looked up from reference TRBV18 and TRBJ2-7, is NAGVMQNPRHLVRRRGQEARLRCSPMKGHSHVYWYRQLPEEGLKFMVYLQKENIIDESGMPKERFSAEFPKEGPSILRIQQVVRGDSAAYFCASSPGQTYEQYFGPGTRLTVT.

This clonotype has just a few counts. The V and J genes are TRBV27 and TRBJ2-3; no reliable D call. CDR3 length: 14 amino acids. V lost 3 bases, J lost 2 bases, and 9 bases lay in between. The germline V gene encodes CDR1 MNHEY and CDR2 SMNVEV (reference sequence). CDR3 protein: CASSLTFLTDTQYF. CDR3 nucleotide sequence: TGTGCCAGCAGTTTGACATTTCTCACAGATACGCAGTATTTT.

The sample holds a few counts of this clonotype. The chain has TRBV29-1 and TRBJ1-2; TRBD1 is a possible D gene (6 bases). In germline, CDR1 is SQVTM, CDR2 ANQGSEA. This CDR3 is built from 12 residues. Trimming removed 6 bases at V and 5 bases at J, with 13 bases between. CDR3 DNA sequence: TGCAGCGTGGGGGGCAGGGCGTATGGCTACACCTTC. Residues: CSVGGRAYGYTF. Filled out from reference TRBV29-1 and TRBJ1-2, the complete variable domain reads SAVISQKPSRDICQRGTSLTIQCQVDSQVTMMFWYRQQPGQSLTLIATANQGSEATYESGFVIDKFPISRPNLTFSTLTVSNMSPEDSSIYLCSVGGRAYGYTFGSGTRLTVV.

CDR3 DNA sequence: TGCGCCAGCAGTTTAAGAGGGGCCGGAAACATTCAGTACTTC. It encodes CASSLRGAGNIQYF. The V call is TRBV4-3, the J call TRBJ2-4, with D possibly being TRBD1 or TRBD2 (5 bases each). The CDR3 totals 14 residues. Between the trimmed V and J ends, which lost 6 bases and 6 bases, there was a span of 15 bases. Germline CDR1 is LGHNA and CDR2 is YSLEER.

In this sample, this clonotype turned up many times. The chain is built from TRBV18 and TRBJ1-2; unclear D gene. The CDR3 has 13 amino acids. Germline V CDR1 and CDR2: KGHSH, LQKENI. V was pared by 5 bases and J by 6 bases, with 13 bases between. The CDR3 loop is CASSSNSGDGYTF. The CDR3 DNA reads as TGTGCCAGCTCATCGAACTCCGGGGATGGCTACACCTTC.

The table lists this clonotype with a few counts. The CDR3 loop is CASSANRGTSTGELFF. The DNA of the CDR3 is TGTGCCAGCAGCGCCAACAGGGGGACGAGCACCGGGGAGCTGTTTTTT. This sequence joins TRBV6-1 and TRBJ2-2; TRBD1 agrees at 8 bases. Trimming at V came to 6 bases and at J to 4 bases, leaving 10 bases not matched to a gene. Germline V gene sequence: CDR1 MNHNS, CDR2 SASEGT. The CDR3 loop spans 16 amino acids.

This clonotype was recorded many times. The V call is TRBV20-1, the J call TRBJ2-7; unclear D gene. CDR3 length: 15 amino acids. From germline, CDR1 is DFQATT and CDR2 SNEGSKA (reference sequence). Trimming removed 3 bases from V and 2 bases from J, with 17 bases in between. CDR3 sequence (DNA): TGCAGTGCTAGCTTACTTAACGGGTTTACCTACGAGCAGTACTTC. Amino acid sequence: CSASLLNGFTYEQYF.

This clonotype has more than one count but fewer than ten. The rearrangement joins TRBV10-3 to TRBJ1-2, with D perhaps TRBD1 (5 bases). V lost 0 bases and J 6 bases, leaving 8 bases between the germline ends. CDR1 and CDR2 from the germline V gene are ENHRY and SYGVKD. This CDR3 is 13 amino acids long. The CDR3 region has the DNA TGTGCCATCAGTGAGTCCGGACAAGATGGCTACACCTTC. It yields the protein CAISESGQDGYTF.

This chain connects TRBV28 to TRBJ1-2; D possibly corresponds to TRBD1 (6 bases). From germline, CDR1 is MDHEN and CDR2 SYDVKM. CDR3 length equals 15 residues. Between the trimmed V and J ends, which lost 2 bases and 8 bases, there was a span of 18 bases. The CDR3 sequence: CASSLIQGPLEGYTF. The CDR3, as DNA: TGTGCCAGCAGTTTAATCCAGGGGCCCTTGGAGGGCTACACCTTC.

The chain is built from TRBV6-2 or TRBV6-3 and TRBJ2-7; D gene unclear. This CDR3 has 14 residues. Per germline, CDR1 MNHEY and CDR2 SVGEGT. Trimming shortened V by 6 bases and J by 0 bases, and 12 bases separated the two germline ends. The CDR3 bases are TGTGCCAGCAGGGTAGTGGCGTTCTCCTACGAGCAGTACTTC. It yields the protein CASRVVAFSYEQYF.

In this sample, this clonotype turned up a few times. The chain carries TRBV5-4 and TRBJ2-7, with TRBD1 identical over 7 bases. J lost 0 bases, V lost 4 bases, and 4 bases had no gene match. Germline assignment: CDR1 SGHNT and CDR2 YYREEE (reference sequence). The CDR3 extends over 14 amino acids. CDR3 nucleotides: TGTGCCAGCAGCGAGACAGGGTCCTCCTACGAGCAGTACTTC. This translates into CASSETGSSYEQYF.

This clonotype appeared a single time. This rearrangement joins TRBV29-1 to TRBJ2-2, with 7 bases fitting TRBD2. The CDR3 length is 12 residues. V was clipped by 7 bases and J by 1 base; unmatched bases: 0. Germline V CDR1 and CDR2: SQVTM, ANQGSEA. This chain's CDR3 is CSGEGNTGELFF. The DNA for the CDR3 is TGCAGCGGGGAGGGGAACACCGGGGAGCTGTTTTTT.